This T cell receptor beta chain derives from a study of T cell repertoires in cytomegalovirus infection. Background on the study: TCR beta signatures that were public indicated CMV infection and matching HLA type. Whole-study findings and limits: Frequencies of public TCR beta families were cumulated, and this identified carriers of CMV plus the relevant HLA. The ex vivo response showed dominance by HLA-C-restricted CMV-specific TCR beta clonotypes.

Regarding this clonotype: Its specificity is not known.

TCRdb recomputed calls from the reads with MiXCR, one row per CDR3 protein. This sample has about 530,000 distinct CDR3 sequences, with roughly 29% found just once. The CDR3 spans 15 residues. After removal of 3 bases from V and 6 bases from J, the junction contained 9 bases not matched to a gene. Germline CDR1 is KGHSH and CDR2 is LQKENI. What was sequenced was PBMCs. The rearrangement uses TRBV18 and TRBJ2-7; the match to TRBD2 covers 9 bases. The TCR sequence derives from a human donor in good health (CMV status not recorded). Some clones in this sample may be carry-over from other donors' samples. The CDR3 DNA sequence: TGTGCCAGCTCACCTCCCGGGACTAGCTTCCGCGAGCAGTACTTC. Translating it yields CASSPPGTSFREQYF. The whole variable domain, remainder taken from reference TRBV18 and TRBJ2-7, is NAGVMQNPRHLVRRRGQEARLRCSPMKGHSHVYWYRQLPEEGLKFMVYLQKENIIDESGMPKERFSAEFPKEGPSILRIQQVVRGDSAAYFCASSPPGTSFREQYFGPGTRLTVT.